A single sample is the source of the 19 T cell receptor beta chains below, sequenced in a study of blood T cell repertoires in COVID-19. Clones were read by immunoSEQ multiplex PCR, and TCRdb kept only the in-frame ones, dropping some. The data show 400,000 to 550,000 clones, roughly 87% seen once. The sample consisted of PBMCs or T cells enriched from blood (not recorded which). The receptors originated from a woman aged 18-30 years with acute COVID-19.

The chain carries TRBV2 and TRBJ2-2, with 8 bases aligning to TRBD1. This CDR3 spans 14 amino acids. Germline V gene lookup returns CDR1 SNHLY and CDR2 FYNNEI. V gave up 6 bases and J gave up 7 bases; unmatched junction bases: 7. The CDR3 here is CASRGTQGGGELFF. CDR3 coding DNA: TGTGCCAGCAGAGGTACACAGGGGGGCGGGGAGCTGTTTTTT.

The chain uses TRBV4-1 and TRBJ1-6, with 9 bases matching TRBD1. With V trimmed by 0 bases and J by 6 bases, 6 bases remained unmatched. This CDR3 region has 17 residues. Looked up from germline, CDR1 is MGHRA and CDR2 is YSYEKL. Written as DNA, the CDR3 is TGCGCCAGCAGCCAAGATCGACAGGGACAGGGTAATTCACCCCTCCACTTT. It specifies CASSQDRQGQGNSPLHF.

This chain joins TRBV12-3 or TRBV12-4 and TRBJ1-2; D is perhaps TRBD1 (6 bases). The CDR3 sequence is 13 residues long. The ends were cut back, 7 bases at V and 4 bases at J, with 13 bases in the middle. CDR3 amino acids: CASTLDRFYGYTF. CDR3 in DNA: TGTGCCAGCACCCTCGACAGGTTCTATGGCTACACCTTC.

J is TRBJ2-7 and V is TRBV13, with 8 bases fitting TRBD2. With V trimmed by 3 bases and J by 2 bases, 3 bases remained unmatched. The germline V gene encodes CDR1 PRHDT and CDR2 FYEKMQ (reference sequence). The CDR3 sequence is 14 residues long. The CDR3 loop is CASSFPGLAYEQYF. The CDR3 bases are TGTGCCAGCAGCTTCCCGGGACTAGCCTACGAGCAGTACTTC.

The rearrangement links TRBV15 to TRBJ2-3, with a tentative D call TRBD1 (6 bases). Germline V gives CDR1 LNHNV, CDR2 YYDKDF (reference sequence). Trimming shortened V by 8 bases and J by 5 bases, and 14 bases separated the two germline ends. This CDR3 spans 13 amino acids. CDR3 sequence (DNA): TGTGCCACCGTTTCAGGGGCTAGAGATACGCAGTATTTT. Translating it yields CATVSGARDTQYF.

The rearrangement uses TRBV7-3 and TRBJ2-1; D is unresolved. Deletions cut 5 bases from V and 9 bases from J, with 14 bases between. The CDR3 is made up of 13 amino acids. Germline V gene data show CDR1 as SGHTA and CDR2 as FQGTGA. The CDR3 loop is CASSAIPIGEQFF. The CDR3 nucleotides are TGTGCCAGCAGCGCAATTCCAATCGGTGAGCAGTTCTTC.

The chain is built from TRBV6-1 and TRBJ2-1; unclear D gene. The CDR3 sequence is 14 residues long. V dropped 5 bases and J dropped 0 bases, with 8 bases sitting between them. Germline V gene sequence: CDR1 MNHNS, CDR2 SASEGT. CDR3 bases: TGTGCCAGCAGTCCCGCGAGCTCCTACAATGAGCAGTTCTTC. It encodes CASSPASSYNEQFF.

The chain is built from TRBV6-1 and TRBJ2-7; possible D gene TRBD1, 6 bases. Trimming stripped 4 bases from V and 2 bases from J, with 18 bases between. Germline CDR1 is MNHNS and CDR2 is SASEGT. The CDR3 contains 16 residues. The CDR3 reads CASSGVSDRLAYEQYF. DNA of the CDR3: TGTGCCAGCAGTGGAGTATCAGACAGGTTGGCCTACGAGCAGTACTTC.

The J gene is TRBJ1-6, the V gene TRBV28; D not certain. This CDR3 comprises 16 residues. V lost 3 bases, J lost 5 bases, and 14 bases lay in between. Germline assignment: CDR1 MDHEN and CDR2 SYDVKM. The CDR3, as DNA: TGTGCCAGCAGTTTGGAGGTGCGGTGGGATAATTCACCCCTCCACTTT. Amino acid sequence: CASSLEVRWDNSPLHF.

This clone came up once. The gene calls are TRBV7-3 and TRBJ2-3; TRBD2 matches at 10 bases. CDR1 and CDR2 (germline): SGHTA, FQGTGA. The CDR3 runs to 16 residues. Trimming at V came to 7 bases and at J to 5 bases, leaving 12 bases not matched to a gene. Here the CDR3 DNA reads TGTGCCAGCAACATCTGGGCTAGCGGGGGATTAGATACGCAGTATTTT. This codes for CASNIWASGGLDTQYF.

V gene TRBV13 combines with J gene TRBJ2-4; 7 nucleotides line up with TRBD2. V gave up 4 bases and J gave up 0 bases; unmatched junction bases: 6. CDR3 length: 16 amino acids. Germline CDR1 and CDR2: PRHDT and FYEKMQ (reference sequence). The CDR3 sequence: CASSWKRELAKNIQYF. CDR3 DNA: TGTGCCAGCAGCTGGAAGCGGGAATTAGCCAAAAACATTCAGTACTTC.

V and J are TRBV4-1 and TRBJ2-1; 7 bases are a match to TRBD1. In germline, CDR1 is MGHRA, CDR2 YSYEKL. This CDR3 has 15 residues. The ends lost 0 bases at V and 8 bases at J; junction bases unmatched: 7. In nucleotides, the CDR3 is TGCGCCAGCAGCCAAGAAGCTCAGGGGGTCGATGAGCAGTTCTTC. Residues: CASSQEAQGVDEQFF.

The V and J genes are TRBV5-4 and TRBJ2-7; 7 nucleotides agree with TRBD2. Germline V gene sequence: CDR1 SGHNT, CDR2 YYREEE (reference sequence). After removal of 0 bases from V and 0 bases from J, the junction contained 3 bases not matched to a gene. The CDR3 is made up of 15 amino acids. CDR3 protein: CASSLAGTTSYEQYF. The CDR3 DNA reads TGTGCCAGCAGCTTGGCCGGGACTACCTCCTACGAGCAGTACTTC.

The CDR3 spells CASSSQGRDQPQHF. The CDR3 nucleotides are TGTGCCAGTAGTTCGCAGGGGAGGGATCAGCCCCAGCATTTT. The chain combines TRBV19 with TRBJ1-5; D possibly corresponds to TRBD1 (6 bases). Germline CDR1 LNHDA, CDR2 SQIVND (reference sequence). The V end was cut by 5 bases, the J end by 5 bases, with 13 bases between. The CDR3 spans 14 residues.

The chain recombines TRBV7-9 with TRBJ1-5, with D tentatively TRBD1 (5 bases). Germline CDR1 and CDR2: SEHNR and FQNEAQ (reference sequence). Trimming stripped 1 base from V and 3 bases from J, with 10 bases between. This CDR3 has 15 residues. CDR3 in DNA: TGTGCCAGCAGCTTAGGGCAGGGTATCAATCAGCCCCAGCATTTT. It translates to CASSLGQGINQPQHF.

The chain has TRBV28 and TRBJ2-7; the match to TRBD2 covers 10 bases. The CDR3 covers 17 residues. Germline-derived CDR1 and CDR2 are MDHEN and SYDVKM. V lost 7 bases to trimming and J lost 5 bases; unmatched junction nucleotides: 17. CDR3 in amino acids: CASTDSGRRGGPDEQYF. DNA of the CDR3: TGTGCCAGCACGGATAGCGGGAGGAGGGGGGGTCCGGACGAGCAGTACTTC.

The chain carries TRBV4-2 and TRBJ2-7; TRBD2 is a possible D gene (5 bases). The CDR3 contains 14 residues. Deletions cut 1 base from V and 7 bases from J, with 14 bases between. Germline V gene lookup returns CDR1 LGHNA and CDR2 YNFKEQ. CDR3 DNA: TGTGCCAGCAGCCAAGGAAGGACTCCGCCAGAGCAGTACTTC. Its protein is CASSQGRTPPEQYF.

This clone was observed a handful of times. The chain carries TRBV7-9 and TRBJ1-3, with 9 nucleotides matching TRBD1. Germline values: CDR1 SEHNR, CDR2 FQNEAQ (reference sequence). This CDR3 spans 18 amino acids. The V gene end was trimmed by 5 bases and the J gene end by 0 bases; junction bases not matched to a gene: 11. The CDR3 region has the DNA TGTGCCAGCAGCGCGACTCCGGGACAGGGCTACTCTGGAAACACCATATATTTT. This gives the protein CASSATPGQGYSGNTIYF.

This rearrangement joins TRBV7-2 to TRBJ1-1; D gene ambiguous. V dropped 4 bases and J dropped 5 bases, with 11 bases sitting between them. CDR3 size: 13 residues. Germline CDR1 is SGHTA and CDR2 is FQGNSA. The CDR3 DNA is TGTGCCAGCAGCTCTGGACTTCTTACTGAAGCTTTCTTT. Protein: CASSSGLLTEAFF.